This T cell receptor (beta chain) stems from a study of blood T cell repertoires in COVID-19. On the study more broadly: Sites across the United States, Italy and Spain contributed samples from acute and convalescent COVID-19.

Between the trimmed V and J ends, which lost 1 base and 9 bases, there was a span of 16 bases. Per the germline V gene, CDR1 is LGHDT and CDR2 is YNNKEL (reference sequence). This CDR3 spans 15 amino acids. Recruits, aged roughly 18 to 95 years, lived in 25 or so US areas. Membership in each cohort depended on participant-reported clinical history. Cohort 3 donors counted as recovered after two negative PCRs, clearance, or resolved symptoms. Here immunoSEQ multiplex PCR was the method, and the copy in TCRdb shows in-frame clones only, minus some. The sample lists approximately 210,000 clones; 82% were seen once.

This TCR derives from a middle-aged man who had recovered from COVID-19. Material: PBMCs or T cells enriched from blood (not recorded which). The J gene is TRBJ2-1, the V gene TRBV3-1 (or the pseudogene TRBV3-2); D unresolved. The CDR3 bases are TGTGCCAGCAGCCAAGCTTTTGGTCAAGGCGGTGAGCAGTTCTTC. Its protein is CASSQAFGQGGEQFF.